The clone carrying this T cell receptor (beta chain) was detected a few times. The data were obtained in a study of shared T cell receptors in the human thymus. The table came from immunoSEQ multiplex PCR; TCRdb's copy has only in-frame clones and leaves some out. The table has about 660,000 clones, 70% to 90% seen once. The CDR3 has 18 residues. CDR1 is LGHNA and CDR2 is YSLEER in the germline V gene. The trim removed 5 bases at V and 1 base at J, leaving 11 bases unmatched. This sample also appeared in a second study, on human thymus T cells. That report notes: Within thymic and blood repertoires, V and J gene usage appeared to be biased.

Sequenced material: thymocytes. This clonotype originated in a boy younger than two with a congenital heart defect. V is TRBV4-3 and J is TRBJ1-4; TRBD1 agrees at 9 bases. CDR3 in amino acids: CASSESGDRDETNEKLFF. CDR3 nucleotides: TGCGCCAGCAGCGAAAGTGGGGACAGGGACGAAACTAATGAAAAACTGTTTTTT.